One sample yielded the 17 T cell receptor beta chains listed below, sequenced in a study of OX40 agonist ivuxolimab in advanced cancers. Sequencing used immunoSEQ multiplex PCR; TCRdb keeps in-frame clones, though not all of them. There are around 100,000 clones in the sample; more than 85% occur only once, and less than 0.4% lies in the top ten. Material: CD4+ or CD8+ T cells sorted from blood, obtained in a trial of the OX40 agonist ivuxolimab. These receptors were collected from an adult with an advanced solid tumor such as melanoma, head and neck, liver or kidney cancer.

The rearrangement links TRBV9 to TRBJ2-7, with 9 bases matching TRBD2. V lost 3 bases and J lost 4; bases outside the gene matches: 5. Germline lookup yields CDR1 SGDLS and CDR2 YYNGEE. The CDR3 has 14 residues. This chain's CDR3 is CASSGPAGGYEQYF. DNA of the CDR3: TGTGCCAGCAGCGGGCCGGCGGGAGGGTACGAGCAGTACTTC.

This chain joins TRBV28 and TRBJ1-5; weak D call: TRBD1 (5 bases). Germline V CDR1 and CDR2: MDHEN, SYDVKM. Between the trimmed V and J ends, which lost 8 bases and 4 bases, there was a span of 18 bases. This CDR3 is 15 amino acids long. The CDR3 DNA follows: TGTGCCAGCGGCGGGGGACCCCGCGGGAATCAGCCCCAGCATTTT. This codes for CASGGGPRGNQPQHF.

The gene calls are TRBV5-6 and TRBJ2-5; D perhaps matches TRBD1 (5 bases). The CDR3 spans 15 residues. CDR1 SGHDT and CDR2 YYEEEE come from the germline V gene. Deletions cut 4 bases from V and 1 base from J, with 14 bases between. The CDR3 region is CASSQPGSSQETQYF. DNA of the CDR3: TGTGCCAGCAGCCAACCAGGGTCATCCCAAGAGACCCAGTACTTC. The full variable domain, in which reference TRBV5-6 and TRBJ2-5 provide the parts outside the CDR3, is DAGVTQSPTHLIKTRGQQVTLRCSPKSGHDTVSWYQQALGQGPQFIFQYYEEEERQRGNFPDRFSGHQFPNYSSELNVNALLLGDSALYLCASSQPGSSQETQYFGPGTRLLVL.

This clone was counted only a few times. CDR3 amino acids: CASSPPAREYEQYF. DNA of the CDR3: TGTGCCAGCTCACCACCGGCTAGGGAGTACGAGCAGTACTTC. The genes are TRBV18 and TRBJ2-7, with D perhaps matching TRBD2 (5 bases). There are 14 residues in the CDR3. Between the trimmed V and J ends, which lost 0 bases and 4 bases, there was a span of 10 bases. Looked up from germline, CDR1 is KGHSH and CDR2 is LQKENI.

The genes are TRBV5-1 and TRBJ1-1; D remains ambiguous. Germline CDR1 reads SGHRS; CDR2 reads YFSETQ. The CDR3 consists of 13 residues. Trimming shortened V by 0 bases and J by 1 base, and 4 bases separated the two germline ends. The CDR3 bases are TGCGCCAGCAGCTTGGAGAAGAACACTGAAGCTTTCTTT. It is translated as CASSLEKNTEAFF.

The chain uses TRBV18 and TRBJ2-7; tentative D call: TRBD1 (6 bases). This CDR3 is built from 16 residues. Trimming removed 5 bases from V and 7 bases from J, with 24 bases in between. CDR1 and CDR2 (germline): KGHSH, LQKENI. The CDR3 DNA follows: TGTGCCAGCTCAGACTCCTCAGGGACACAGGGCGATGAGCAGTACTTC. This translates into CASSDSSGTQGDEQYF. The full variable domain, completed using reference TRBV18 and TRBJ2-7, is NAGVMQNPRHLVRRRGQEARLRCSPMKGHSHVYWYRQLPEEGLKFMVYLQKENIIDESGMPKERFSAEFPKEGPSILRIQQVVRGDSAAYFCASSDSSGTQGDEQYFGPGTRLTVT.

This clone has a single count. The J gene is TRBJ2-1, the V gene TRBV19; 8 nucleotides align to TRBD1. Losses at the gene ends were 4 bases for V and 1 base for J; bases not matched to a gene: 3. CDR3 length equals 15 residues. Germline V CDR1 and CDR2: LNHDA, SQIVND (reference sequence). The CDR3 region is CASSRQGFSYNEQFF. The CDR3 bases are TGTGCCAGTAGTAGACAGGGGTTTTCCTACAATGAGCAGTTCTTC.

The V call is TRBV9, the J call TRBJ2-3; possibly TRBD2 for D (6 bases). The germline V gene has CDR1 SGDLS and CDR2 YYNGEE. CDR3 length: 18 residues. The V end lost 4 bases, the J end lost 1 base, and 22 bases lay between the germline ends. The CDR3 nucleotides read TGTGCCAGCAGCTTACATGGGCCCGGGAGCTGGGGCACAGATACGCAGTATTTT. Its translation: CASSLHGPGSWGTDTQYF.

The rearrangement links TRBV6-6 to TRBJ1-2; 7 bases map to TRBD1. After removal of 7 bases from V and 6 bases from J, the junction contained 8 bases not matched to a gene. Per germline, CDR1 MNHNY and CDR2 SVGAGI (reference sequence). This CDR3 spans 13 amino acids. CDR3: CASTISQGNGYTF. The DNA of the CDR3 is TGTGCCAGCACTATATCACAGGGGAATGGCTACACCTTC.

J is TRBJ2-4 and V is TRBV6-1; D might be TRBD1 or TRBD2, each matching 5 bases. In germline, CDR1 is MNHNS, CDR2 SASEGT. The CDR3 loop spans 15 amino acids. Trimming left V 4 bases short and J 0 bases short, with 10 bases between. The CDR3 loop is CASSAGTVAKNIQYF. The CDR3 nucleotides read TGTGCCAGCAGTGCGGGGACGGTAGCCAAAAACATTCAGTACTTC.

This chain's CDR3 is CASSIRFSGRISYEQYF. The CDR3 DNA sequence: TGTGCCAGTAGTATTAGATTTAGCGGGAGAATTTCCTACGAGCAGTACTTC. The chain combines TRBV19 with TRBJ2-7, with 9 positions matching TRBD2. The J segment lost 1 base and the V segment lost 3 bases, leaving 10 bases of the junction unmatched. The CDR3 consists of 17 residues. Germline CDR1 LNHDA, CDR2 SQIVND (reference sequence).

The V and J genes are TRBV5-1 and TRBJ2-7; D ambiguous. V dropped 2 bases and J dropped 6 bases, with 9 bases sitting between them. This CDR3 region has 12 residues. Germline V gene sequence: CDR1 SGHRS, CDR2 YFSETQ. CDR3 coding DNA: TGCGCCAGCAGCTTCAATATGGGCGAGCAGTACTTC. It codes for CASSFNMGEQYF. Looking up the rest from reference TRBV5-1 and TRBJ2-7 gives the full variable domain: KAGVTQTPRYLIKTRGQQVTLSCSPISGHRSVSWYQQTPGQGLQFLFEYFSETQRNKGNFPGRFSGRQFSNSRSEMNVSTLELGDSALYLCASSFNMGEQYFGPGTRLTVT.

CDR3 DNA sequence: TGTGCCAGCAGTTACTCGAAGCCCCAAGAGACCCAGTACTTC. Its translation: CASSYSKPQETQYF. The chain employs TRBV6-5 and TRBJ2-5; no clear D gene. The V and J ends lost 0 bases and 1 base respectively, with 6 bases between them. There are 14 residues in the CDR3. From germline, CDR1 is MNHEY and CDR2 SVGAGI.

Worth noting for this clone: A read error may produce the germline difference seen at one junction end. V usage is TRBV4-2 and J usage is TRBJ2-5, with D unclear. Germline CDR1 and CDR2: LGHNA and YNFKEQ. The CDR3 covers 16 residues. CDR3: CASSQGLADQAEAQYF. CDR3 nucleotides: TGTGCCAGCAGCCAAGGGTTGGCAGATCAAGCAGAGGCCCAGTACTTC.

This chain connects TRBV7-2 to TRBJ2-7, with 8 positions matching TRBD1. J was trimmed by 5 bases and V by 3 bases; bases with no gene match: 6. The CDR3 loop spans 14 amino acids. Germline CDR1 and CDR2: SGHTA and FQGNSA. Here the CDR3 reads CASSFDRGTHEQYF. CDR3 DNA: TGTGCCAGCAGCTTTGACAGGGGAACCCACGAGCAGTACTTC. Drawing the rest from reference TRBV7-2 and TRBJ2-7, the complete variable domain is GAGVSQSPSNKVTEKGKDVELRCDPISGHTALYWYRQSLGQGLEFLIYFQGNSAPDKSGLPSDRFSAERTGGSVSTLTIQRTQQEDSAVYLCASSFDRGTHEQYFGPGTRLTVT.

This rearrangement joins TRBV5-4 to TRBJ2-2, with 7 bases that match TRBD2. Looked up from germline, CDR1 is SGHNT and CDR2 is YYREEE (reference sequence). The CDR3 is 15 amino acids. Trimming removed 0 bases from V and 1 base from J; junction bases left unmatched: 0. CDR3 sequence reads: CASSLAGGNTGELFF. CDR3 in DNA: TGTGCCAGCAGCTTGGCGGGGGGGAACACCGGGGAGCTGTTTTTT.

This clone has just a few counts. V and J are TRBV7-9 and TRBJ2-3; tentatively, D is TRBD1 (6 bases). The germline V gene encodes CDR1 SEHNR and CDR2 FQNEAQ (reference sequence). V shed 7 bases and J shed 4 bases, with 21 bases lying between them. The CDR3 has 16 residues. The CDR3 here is CASIPLGQGSPDTQYF. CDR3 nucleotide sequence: TGTGCCAGCATCCCCCTTGGGCAGGGGTCCCCAGATACGCAGTATTTT.